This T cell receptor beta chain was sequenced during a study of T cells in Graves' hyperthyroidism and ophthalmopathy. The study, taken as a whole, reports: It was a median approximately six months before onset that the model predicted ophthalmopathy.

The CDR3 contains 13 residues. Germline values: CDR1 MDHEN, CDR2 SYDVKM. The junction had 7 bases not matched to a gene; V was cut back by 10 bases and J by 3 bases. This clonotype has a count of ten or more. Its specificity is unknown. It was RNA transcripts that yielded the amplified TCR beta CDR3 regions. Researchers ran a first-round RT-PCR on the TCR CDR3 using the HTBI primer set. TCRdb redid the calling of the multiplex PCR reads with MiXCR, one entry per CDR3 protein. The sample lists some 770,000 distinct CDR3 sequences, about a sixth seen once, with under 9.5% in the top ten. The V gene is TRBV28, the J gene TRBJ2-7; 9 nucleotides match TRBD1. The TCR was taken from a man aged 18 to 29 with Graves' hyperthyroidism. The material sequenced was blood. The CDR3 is CATHPGQGYEQYF. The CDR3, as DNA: TGTGCCACCCATCCGGGACAGGGCTACGAGCAGTACTTC.